This T cell receptor beta chain was sequenced in a study of T cells in Graves' hyperthyroidism and ophthalmopathy (dated by TCRdb to the late 2010s). About the investigation overall: Peripheral blood was sampled at the time of initial diagnosis, prior to any treatment. TCR V-J signatures able to tell the groups apart were searched for in a discovery cohort of 90 to 100 patients, of whom about 40 had Graves' ophthalmopathy and about 55 had stable Graves' hyperthyroidism. Whether ophthalmopathy could be predicted prospectively was tested in an independent validation cohort made up of approximately 19 hyperthyroidism patients plus 17 patients who later progressed to ophthalmopathy. The 100 discovery patients were randomly split 7:3 into training and test sets. Thyroid tissue and blood T-cell repertoires from roughly six Graves' hyperthyroidism patients were also compared in the study. After sampling, hyperthyroidism patients received methimazole starting at 30 mg daily, and ophthalmopathy patients received high-dose intravenous methylprednisolone. The paper reports TCR Vbeta CDR3 sequencing of over 120 peripheral blood samples: around 45 ophthalmopathy, fewer than 80 hyperthyroidism and around 17 progressor patients.

The CDR3 covers 16 residues, taking in both the cysteine and the phenylalanine. This entry keeps only the CDR3 DNA: 48 bases, framed from base 1. The trim is 2 bases for V and 10 bases for J, with a gap of 23 bases between the germline ends. According to the germline V gene (reference sequence), CDR1 reads LNHDA and CDR2 reads SQIVND. TCR beta CDR3 regions were amplified from RNA transcripts. The first round of RT-PCR for the TCR CDR3 was performed with the HTBI primer set and the Qiagen OneStep RT-PCR kit. A second multiplex PCR round built the libraries, followed by size selection and purification. Sequencing of the libraries was done on an Illumina HiSeq2000 using paired-end 100 bp reads. Regarding the original processing steps: SOAPnuke was used to process the raw data, with reads discarded if the reads contained adapters or uncalled bases, had a mean Phred below 15, or lacked an exact constant-primer or identifier match. High-quality paired reads were merged with COPE v1.2.5, and unique nucleotide sequences were defined as clonotypes. MiTCR v1.1 was used to align clonotypes to the IMGT TRBV, TRBD and TRBJ reference segments. Analysis was restricted to V-J combinations with a frequency above 0.0001, which covered about 99% of repertoires. The TCS score was defined as the ratio of F50 (clonal expansion) to E x V (chaos), calculated using BLOSUM62-based TCRdist between CDR3 peptides within each V-J. Welch's t-statistics and random forest reduced 500 to 550 V-J features to some 14, which were used in a naive Bayes classifier (R e1071). TCRdb reprocessed the public reads (quality trimming at Q25 with fastp, clone calling with MiXCR) and kept in-frame beta chains. Every entry covers one CDR3 protein and lists the most common genes and DNA from its rows. These V and J calls originate from TCRdb's pipeline instead of the authors' own analysis. The sample records fewer than 850,000 distinct CDR3 sequences, roughly 17% of which are singletons. The leading ten clones occupy around 16% of the sample.

The full study reports these points: No statistical method was used to set the sample size in advance, and investigators knew the group allocation. Most expanded thyroid clonotypes (frequency above 0.001) were also detected in blood, a finding suggesting that blood repertoires may reflect thyroid immune responses. In validation, the model predicted progression to ophthalmopathy with approximately 69% sensitivity and approximately 74% specificity, a median of 6.5 months before onset. A model built on a 13 V-J signature distinguished ophthalmopathy from stable hyperthyroidism, reaching about 89% sensitivity and 81.08% specificity in cross-validation and 80%/75% in testing.

This clonotype was seen more than once but under ten times. Its specific antigen is unknown. The record has no base qualities; no much larger clone is one base away. A patient counted as having stable Graves' hyperthyroidism if no progression to ophthalmopathy occurred over 18 months of follow-up. Hyperthyroidism patients were newly diagnosed, had a disease duration of under 2 months, and were aged 18 to 65 years. The study excluded patients with uncontrolled infections, other autoimmune diseases, pregnancy or lactation. Clinical symptoms, serum thyroxine and TRAb, thyroid ultrasound, and orbital computed tomography formed the basis for the diagnoses. Ficoll-Paque density gradient centrifugation was used to isolate PBMCs from 8 to 10 ml of fresh peripheral blood. Total RNA was extracted with Trizol reagent, and quality was checked on an Agilent 2100 Bioanalyzer.

The clonotype originates from a man in his fifties or sixties with Graves' hyperthyroidism. Material for sequencing was blood. The sequence joins TRBV19 to TRBJ1-1; the best D guess is TRBD1, with 5 bases matching. The CDR3 reads CASSITAREPFPVAFF. In nucleotide form, the sequence is TGTGCCAGTAGTATAACAGCCAGGGAACCCTTTCCGGTAGCTTTCTTT.